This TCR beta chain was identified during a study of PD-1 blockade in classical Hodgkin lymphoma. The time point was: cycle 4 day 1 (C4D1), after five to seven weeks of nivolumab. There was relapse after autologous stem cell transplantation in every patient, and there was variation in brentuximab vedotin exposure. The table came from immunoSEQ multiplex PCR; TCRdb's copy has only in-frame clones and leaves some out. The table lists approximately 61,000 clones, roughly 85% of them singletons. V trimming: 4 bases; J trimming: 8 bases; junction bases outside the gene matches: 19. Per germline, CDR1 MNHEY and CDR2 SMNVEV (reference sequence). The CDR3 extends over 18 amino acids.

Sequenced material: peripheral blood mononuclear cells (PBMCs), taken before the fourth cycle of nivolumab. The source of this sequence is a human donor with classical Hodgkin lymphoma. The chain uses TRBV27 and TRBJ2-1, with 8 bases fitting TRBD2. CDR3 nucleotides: TGTGCCAGCAGTTCCCATATCCGAATAGCGGGGAGCGTCGATGAGCAGTTCTTC. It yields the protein CASSSHIRIAGSVDEQFF.